The T cell receptor (beta chain) under discussion was sequenced for a study of metastatic and nonmetastatic thyroid tumors. Overall study: It was across blood and tumor or nodule tissue from malignant and benign thyroid patients that repertoires were compared.

The study, taken as a whole, reports: Benign nodules reportedly had significantly lower TCR beta diversity than malignant thyroid tumors in blood and tumor.

Thyroid surgery was performed in patients who had received no treatment beforehand. Original handling: What underpinned the distant-metastasis classifier for papillary thyroid cancer was the set of CDR3 differences across clinicopathological groups. TCRdb reanalyzed the PCR reads via MiXCR. The V and J calls, along with clone size, are taken from TCRdb and not from the paper's own processing. In the table there are 13,000 to 15,000 clones, about 12% of which are singletons. In the case of this clone: The antigen is not known.

Germline V lookup: CDR1 MNHNS, CDR2 SASEGT. The CDR3 has 13 amino acids. V dropped 10 bases and J dropped 1 base, with 13 bases sitting between them. The rearrangement uses TRBV6-1 and TRBJ1-1; no firm D call. Sequenced sample: blood. This clonotype was obtained from a female donor with papillary thyroid cancer or a benign thyroid nodule (not recorded which). Some clones in this sample may be carry-over from other donors' samples. CDR3 loop: CATRGTQNTEAFF. The CDR3, as DNA: TGTGCCACCAGAGGAACACAGAACACTGAAGCTTTCTTT.